These 30 T cell receptor beta chains share one sample of origin, sequenced in a study of OX40 agonist ivuxolimab in advanced cancers. Using immunoSEQ multiplex PCR, the repertoire was profiled, and TCRdb retains in-frame clones only, with some absent. The data show some 31,000 clones, with about four fifths seen just once and less than 25% held by the top ten. Sequences were derived from CD4+ or CD8+ T cells sorted from blood, sampled in a trial of the OX40 agonist ivuxolimab. All receptors come from an adult with an advanced solid tumor such as melanoma, head and neck, liver or kidney cancer.

The V and J genes are TRBV5-1 and TRBJ1-3; D remains ambiguous. This CDR3 contains 12 residues. Germline V gene sequence: CDR1 SGHRS, CDR2 YFSETQ. With 5 bases removed from V and 3 bases from J, the gap between germline ends came to 6 bases. The CDR3 nucleotides are TGCGCCAGCAGTGGGGATGGAAACACCATATATTTT. Its translation: CASSGDGNTIYF.

The chain has TRBV19 and TRBJ1-4; unclear D gene. V was clipped by 4 bases and J by 3 bases, with 12 bases between them. Per germline, CDR1 LNHDA and CDR2 SQIVND (reference sequence). This CDR3 has 15 residues. CDR3 bases: TGTGCCAGTAGTACAGGACTATCGGCTAATGAAAAACTGTTTTTT. This translates into CASSTGLSANEKLFF.

V is TRBV18 and J is TRBJ2-7, with a weak D call TRBD2 (6 bases). The CDR3 is 14 residues long. V lost 5 bases to trimming and J lost 7 bases, with 18 bases between them. Germline V gene sequence: CDR1 KGHSH, CDR2 LQKENI. CDR3 DNA: TGTGCCAGCTCAACCTGGACGGGGGTGCAGGAGCAGTACTTC. It codes for CASSTWTGVQEQYF.

The chain couples TRBV19 to TRBJ2-1; a possible D gene is TRBD1 (6 bases). This CDR3 is built from 11 residues. Germline lookup yields CDR1 LNHDA and CDR2 SQIVND (reference sequence). V was shortened by 9 bases and J by 4 bases, with 7 bases between the two germline ends. The CDR3 reads CASRGYNEQFF. The CDR3 DNA sequence: TGTGCCAGCAGGGGTTACAATGAGCAGTTCTTC.

The chain carries TRBV30 and TRBJ2-7; possible D gene TRBD1, 5 bases. Germline V gives CDR1 GTSNPN, CDR2 SVGIG (reference sequence). With 3 bases removed from V and 3 bases from J, the gap between germline ends came to 18 bases. This CDR3 is built from 15 residues. For the CDR3, the DNA is TGTGCCTGGAGCCAAAACCAGGGTCTGGTCTACGAGCAGTACTTC. Protein: CAWSQNQGLVYEQYF.

The chain has TRBV28 and TRBJ2-7; no reliable D call. The CDR3 sequence is 13 residues long. Germline values: CDR1 MDHEN, CDR2 SYDVKM. V dropped 6 bases and J dropped 3 bases, with 12 bases sitting between them. The CDR3 DNA reads TGTGCCAGCAGCGTATCGGACGTCTACGAGCAGTACTTC. It is translated as CASSVSDVYEQYF.

The chain combines TRBV5-4 with TRBJ1-3, with a possible D match to TRBD1 (6 bases). Trimming stripped 1 base from V and 0 bases from J, with 14 bases between. The CDR3 is 17 amino acids. Germline V gene sequence: CDR1 SGHNT, CDR2 YYREEE (reference sequence). CDR3 DNA sequence: TGTGCCAGCAGCTTGACGACAGGTGGTACCTCTGGAAACACCATATATTTT. Protein sequence: CASSLTTGGTSGNTIYF.

This sequence joins TRBV28 and TRBJ1-1, with D possibly being TRBD1 (6 bases). V was trimmed by 7 bases and J by 0 bases, leaving 15 bases between them. The CDR3 is 15 amino acids. Looked up from germline, CDR1 is MDHEN and CDR2 is SYDVKM. CDR3 nucleotide sequence: TGTGCCAGCACCTCTCAGGACAGAATGAACACTGAAGCTTTCTTT. It encodes CASTSQDRMNTEAFF.

This clone appeared once. This chain links TRBV7-9 with TRBJ2-7, with D unresolved. This CDR3 has 13 amino acids. The germline CDR1 and CDR2 sequences are SEHNR and FQNEAQ (reference sequence). V dropped 5 bases and J dropped 0 bases, with 8 bases sitting between them. CDR3 nucleotide sequence: TGTGCCAGCAGCCCGTCGGCCTCCTACGAGCAGTACTTC. Its translation: CASSPSASYEQYF. Looking up the rest from reference TRBV7-9 and TRBJ2-7 gives the full variable domain: DTGVSQNPRHKITKRGQNVTFRCDPISEHNRLYWYRQTLGQGPEFLTYFQNEAQLEKSRLLSDRFSAERPKGSFSTLEIQRTEQGDSAMYLCASSPSASYEQYFGPGTRLTVT.

This clone is medium-sized in the sample. The genes are TRBV5-6 and TRBJ1-1, with 9 bases identical to TRBD1. Germline CDR1 is SGHDT and CDR2 is YYEEEE. The CDR3 is 15 residues long. After removal of 2 bases from V and 4 bases from J, the junction contained 6 bases not matched to a gene. The CDR3 DNA is TGTGCCAGCAGCTTACAGGGGGCGTCATTCACTGAAGCTTTCTTT. This codes for CASSLQGASFTEAFF.

The chain carries TRBV7-2 and TRBJ2-5, with TRBD2 as a possible D gene (5 bases). Trimming left V 4 bases short and J 3 bases short, with 9 bases between. The CDR3 is 13 amino acids. CDR1 is SGHTA, CDR2 FQGNSA, per germline. CDR3 sequence reads: CASSSGFKETQYF. The CDR3 DNA reads TGTGCCAGCAGCTCGGGATTTAAAGAGACCCAGTACTTC. The complete variable domain, with remaining parts taken from reference TRBV7-2 and TRBJ2-5, reads GAGVSQSPSNKVTEKGKDVELRCDPISGHTALYWYRQSLGQGLEFLIYFQGNSAPDKSGLPSDRFSAERTGGSVSTLTIQRTQQEDSAVYLCASSSGFKETQYFGPGTRLLVL.

The chain carries TRBV19 and TRBJ2-5; possible D gene TRBD1, 6 bases. V was cut by 3 bases and J by 5 bases, with 13 bases left in between. CDR1 is LNHDA and CDR2 is SQIVND in the germline V gene (reference sequence). The length of the CDR3 is 14 residues. In DNA, the CDR3 is TGTGCCAGTAGTATTACAGGGTTCGAGGAGACCCAGTACTTC. Protein: CASSITGFEETQYF.

V usage is TRBV2 and J usage is TRBJ1-1, with D hard to call. Germline loops: CDR1 SNHLY, CDR2 FYNNEI. The CDR3 covers 13 residues. V lost 4 bases and J lost 1, with 7 bases in between. DNA for the CDR3: TGTGCCAGCAGTGTCGACGGGAACACTGAAGCTTTCTTT. This sequence encodes CASSVDGNTEAFF.

DNA for the CDR3: TGTGCCAGCAGTTTCCGGGACAAGACCTACGAGCAGTACTTC. This codes for CASSFRDKTYEQYF. This chain links TRBV28 with TRBJ2-7, with D perhaps matching TRBD1 (6 bases). V was cut by 3 bases and J by 2 bases, with 11 bases left in between. Per the germline V gene, CDR1 is MDHEN and CDR2 is SYDVKM. The CDR3 contains 14 residues. The entire variable domain, with the rest obtained from reference TRBV28 and TRBJ2-7, is as follows: DVKVTQSSRYLVKRTGEKVFLECVQDMDHENMFWYRQDPGLGLRLIYFSYDVKMKEKGDIPEGYSVSREKKERFSLILESASTNQTSMYLCASSFRDKTYEQYFGPGTRLTVT.

The chain links TRBV9 to TRBJ1-3; D gene unclear. The CDR3 consists of 13 residues. Germline V gene lookup returns CDR1 SGDLS and CDR2 YYNGEE. V was clipped by 2 bases and J by 0 bases, with 3 bases between them. CDR3 region: CASSVSSGNTIYF. CDR3 coding DNA: TGTGCCAGCAGCGTGAGCTCTGGAAACACCATATATTTT.

The genes are TRBV5-6 and TRBJ2-5; 7 bases are shared with TRBD1. The V gene's germline CDR1 is SGHDT and CDR2 YYEEEE. The CDR3 has 16 amino acids. Unmatched junction bases numbered 16, after V lost 2 bases and J lost 9 bases. In nucleotides, the CDR3 is TGTGCCAGCAGCTTAACAGGGGCCCTGGCATCATTGTCCCAGTACTTC. It is translated as CASSLTGALASLSQYF.

This chain links TRBV5-1 with TRBJ2-5; maybe TRBD2 (5 bases). This CDR3 is built from 14 residues. Looked up from germline, CDR1 is SGHRS and CDR2 is YFSETQ. Trimming removed 0 bases at V and 4 bases at J, with 10 bases between. This CDR3 is CASSLAGGGETQYF. The CDR3 coding sequence is TGCGCCAGCAGCTTGGCCGGTGGAGGAGAGACCCAGTACTTC.

Regarding this clone: At the DNA level, this CDR3 is encoded by other sequences in the same sample as well. The chain joins TRBV19 to TRBJ1-2, with 7 positions matching TRBD1. This CDR3 is 12 amino acids long. The V segment lost 7 bases and the J segment 7 bases; nucleotides outside the gene matches: 6. Germline V gene data show CDR1 as LNHDA and CDR2 as SQIVND (reference sequence). CDR3: CASTPGGLGYTF. The CDR3 coding sequence is TGTGCCAGTACCCCAGGGGGTCTTGGCTACACCTTC.

The chain combines TRBV5-6 with TRBJ2-3, with 9 bases fitting TRBD1. Trimming took 4 bases from V and 5 from J; bases not matched to a gene: 11. There are 16 residues in the CDR3. Germline CDR1 reads SGHDT; CDR2 reads YYEEEE. The CDR3 here is CASSETQGAWRDTQYF. The CDR3 nucleotides are TGTGCCAGCAGCGAGACACAGGGGGCATGGCGAGATACGCAGTATTTT.

This chain links TRBV28 with TRBJ2-7; TRBD2 might be the D (8 bases). CDR3 length: 18 residues. CDR1 is MDHEN and CDR2 is SYDVKM in the germline V gene. Trimming stripped 1 base from V and 5 bases from J, with 24 bases between. The CDR3 region has the DNA TGTGCCAGCAGTTTATCGGGGGGGAGGGGGCAGGGCGGGAACGAGCAGTACTTC. This translates into CASSLSGGRGQGGNEQYF.

The chain employs TRBV2 and TRBJ1-6, with D unresolved. Germline V lookup: CDR1 SNHLY, CDR2 FYNNEI. Trimming took off 5 bases at V and 8 bases at J, with 10 bases between the two ends. CDR3 length: 13 residues. This CDR3 reads CASSYSPDSPLHF. CDR3 DNA sequence: TGTGCCAGCAGTTACTCTCCTGATTCACCCCTCCACTTT.

The J gene is TRBJ2-2, the V gene TRBV6-5; D assignment may be TRBD1 or TRBD2 (5 bases each). The CDR3 is 14 amino acids. V dropped 0 bases and J dropped 6 bases, with 8 bases sitting between them. The germline CDR1 and CDR2 sequences are MNHEY and SVGAGI. The CDR3 loop is CASSYSGVSGELFF. CDR3 in DNA: TGTGCCAGCAGTTACTCGGGGGTCTCCGGGGAGCTGTTTTTT.

V gene TRBV6-1 combines with J gene TRBJ1-1; 8 nucleotides align to TRBD1. The length of the CDR3 is 11 residues. After removal of 6 bases from V and 10 bases from J, the junction contained 4 bases not matched to a gene. The V gene's germline CDR1 is MNHNS and CDR2 SASEGT. The CDR3 DNA reads as TGTGCCAGCAGCCAGGGGGCTTTAGCTTTCTTT. This encodes CASSQGALAFF.

The V and J genes are TRBV7-3 and TRBJ2-1; D ambiguous. The length of the CDR3 is 15 residues. The germline CDR1 and CDR2 sequences are SGHTA and FQGTGA. V shed 5 bases and J shed 2 bases, with 13 bases lying between them. As DNA, the CDR3 is TGTGCCAGCAGCGTCGGTCTGGCGCCCTACAATGAGCAGTTCTTC. Protein: CASSVGLAPYNEQFF. Full variable domain (missing parts from reference TRBV7-3 and TRBJ2-1): GAGVSQTPSNKVTEKGKYVELRCDPISGHTALYWYRQSLGQGPEFLIYFQGTGAADDSGLPNDRFFAVRPEGSVSTLKIQRTERGDSAVYLCASSVGLAPYNEQFFGPGTRLTVL.

The V call is TRBV11-2, the J call TRBJ2-7; tentatively, D is TRBD1 (6 bases). Deletions cut 3 bases from V and 6 bases from J, with 12 bases between. Looked up from germline, CDR1 is SGHAT and CDR2 is FQNNGV. This CDR3 has 13 residues. The CDR3 reads CASSFTGLSEQYF. The CDR3 DNA sequence: TGTGCCAGCAGCTTCACAGGGCTGAGCGAGCAGTACTTC.

V usage is TRBV5-4 and J usage is TRBJ2-1; TRBD2 aligns across 11 bases. Germline trimming cut 4 bases from V and 3 bases from J; bases unmatched to any gene: 9. The germline V gene has CDR1 SGHNT and CDR2 YYREEE (reference sequence). The CDR3 consists of 17 residues. This CDR3 is CASSGTSGGPIYNEQFF. CDR3 nucleotides: TGTGCCAGCAGCGGTACTAGCGGGGGACCCATCTACAATGAGCAGTTCTTC.

V gene TRBV19 combines with J gene TRBJ2-5; TRBD1 or TRBD2 may be the D gene (5 bases each). Germline V gene lookup returns CDR1 LNHDA and CDR2 SQIVND (reference sequence). The V end was cut by 4 bases, the J end by 11 bases, with 17 bases between. The CDR3 sequence is 13 residues long. The CDR3 region is CASSTGTVGEQYF. The CDR3 bases are TGTGCCAGTAGTACCGGGACCGTGGGGGAGCAGTACTTC.

The sample holds a few counts of this clone. The rearrangement links TRBV5-5 to TRBJ2-1; 10 nucleotides align to TRBD2. The CDR3 spans 17 residues. Trimming took 1 base from V and 1 from J; bases not matched to a gene: 5. From germline, CDR1 is SGHKS and CDR2 YYEKEE (reference sequence). As DNA, the CDR3 is TGTGCCAGCAGCTTGTATCTAGCGGGGGATTCCTACAATGAGCAGTTCTTC. Translation: CASSLYLAGDSYNEQFF.

This clone was observed a few times. CDR3 amino acids: CASSFVGAPLETQYF. The CDR3, as DNA: TGTGCCAGCAGTTTTGTGGGGGCACCCCTGGAGACCCAGTACTTC. The chain employs TRBV28 and TRBJ2-5, with D perhaps matching TRBD1 (6 bases). Germline-derived CDR1 and CDR2 are MDHEN and SYDVKM. The CDR3 contains 15 residues. V lost 3 bases and J 5 bases, leaving 16 bases between the germline ends.

The chain couples TRBV7-2 to TRBJ1-1, with D tentatively TRBD1 (5 bases). The V end lost 3 bases, the J end lost 11 bases, and 22 bases lay between the germline ends. The CDR3 extends over 15 amino acids. Germline V lookup: CDR1 SGHTA, CDR2 FQGNSA. In nucleotides, the CDR3 is TGTGCCAGCAGCTTTTATAGCAAGGCAGGGACGAGGGCTTTCTTT. Translating it yields CASSFYSKAGTRAFF.